The entry below gives a single T cell receptor (beta chain) sequence along with its context. As originally analysed: How many nucleated cells were present was estimated from reference gene primer amplification. Generated by immunoSEQ multiplex PCR, the TCRdb table keeps only in-frame clones and is missing some. The V and J calls and clone size come from that table; D and trimming were worked out from the DNA. Of around 400,000 clones listed, approximately 90% were seen once; the top ten hold more than 0.85%. The sample is drawn from a study of blood T cell repertoires in COVID-19. Study as a whole: Sources were T cells, B-cell-depleted T cells, or PBMCs; the material itself was cDNA or gDNA.

The germline V gene encodes CDR1 KGHSH and CDR2 LQKENI. This CDR3 region has 15 residues. Trimming cost V 1 base and J 0 bases, with 6 bases left between them. The participants were between roughly 18 and 89 years old and came from some 25 US areas. Sequencing input: PBMCs or T cells enriched from blood (not recorded which). The sequence was collected from a woman between 40 and 55 years old who had been exposed to COVID-19. This rearrangement joins TRBV18 to TRBJ2-2; D is undetermined. The CDR3 loop reads CASSPQSANTGELFF. The CDR3, as DNA: TGTGCCAGCTCACCACAAAGCGCGAACACCGGGGAGCTGTTTTTT.